These 21 T cell receptor beta chains were all obtained from the same sample, sequenced in a study of siplizumab effects on memory and regulatory T cells. Measured with immunoSEQ multiplex PCR; TCRdb has only the in-frame clones, and not every one. The table has more than 75,000 clones, over 95% seen once. Sequencing was carried out using naive CD4+ T cells sorted from blood. Receptors were obtained from a human donor in good health.

The chain combines TRBV23-1 with TRBJ1-2; D is perhaps TRBD1 (5 bases). TRBV23-1 is assigned to the ORF class and has an uncertain function. The CDR3 contains 13 residues. V was cut by 6 bases and J by 6 bases, with 14 bases left in between. In DNA, the CDR3 is TGCGCCAGCAGCCCCCCTGGGGACGATGGCTACACCTTC. It translates to CASSPPGDDGYTF.

V and J are TRBV7-3 and TRBJ2-3, with a possible D match to TRBD1 (6 bases). The CDR3 spans 15 residues. Trimming took off 2 bases at V and 0 bases at J, with 9 bases between the two ends. Germline V gives CDR1 SGHTA, CDR2 FQGTGA. The CDR3 loop is CASSLWGTSTDTQYF. The CDR3 nucleotides are TGTGCCAGCAGCTTATGGGGGACAAGCACAGATACGCAGTATTTT.

The J gene is TRBJ2-1, the V gene TRBV27, with TRBD2 matching 7 bases. The J segment lost 10 bases and the V segment lost 4 bases, leaving 13 bases of the junction unmatched. The CDR3 runs to 15 residues. From germline, CDR1 is MNHEY and CDR2 SMNVEV (reference sequence). CDR3 in DNA: TGTGCCAGCAGTTACATTAGGACTAGGGCATGGGAGCAGTTCTTC. It specifies CASSYIRTRAWEQFF.

The gene calls are TRBV28 and TRBJ1-2; TRBD1 agrees at 7 bases. The CDR3 extends over 12 amino acids. The J segment lost 6 bases and the V segment lost 3 bases, leaving 1 base of the junction unmatched. Germline V gene data show CDR1 as MDHEN and CDR2 as SYDVKM. The CDR3 sequence: CASSFRGHGYTF. In nucleotides, the CDR3 is TGTGCCAGCAGTTTTAGGGGGCATGGCTACACCTTC.

The gene calls are TRBV4-1 and TRBJ2-5; D is unresolved. Germline V gene data show CDR1 as MGHRA and CDR2 as YSYEKL. Deletions cut 0 bases from V and 5 bases from J, with 16 bases between. This CDR3 is built from 16 residues. CDR3 residues: CASSQEILGRKETQYF. In DNA form, the CDR3 reads TGCGCCAGCAGCCAAGAAATCTTGGGAAGAAAGGAGACCCAGTACTTC.

The chain uses TRBV5-1 and TRBJ2-3; 7 bases fit TRBD1. The J segment lost 1 base and the V segment lost 0 bases, leaving 2 bases of the junction unmatched. Per the germline V gene, CDR1 is SGHRS and CDR2 is YFSETQ. The CDR3 totals 15 residues. CDR3 bases: TGCGCCAGCAGCTTGGAGGGGGCCCGCACAGATACGCAGTATTTT. Translation gives CASSLEGARTDTQYF.

The chain has TRBV10-2 and TRBJ2-1; TRBD2 matches 11 bases. Germline trimming cut 4 bases from V and 3 bases from J; bases unmatched to any gene: 8. CDR1 and CDR2 (germline): WSHSY, SAAADI. The CDR3 spans 17 residues. The CDR3 coding sequence is TGCGCCAGCAGTGCCTTTACTAGCGGGGGAAACTACAATGAGCAGTTCTTC. It yields the protein CASSAFTSGGNYNEQFF.

The chain recombines TRBV9 with TRBJ2-1; 7 bases match TRBD1. Germline trimming cut 4 bases from V and 8 bases from J; bases unmatched to any gene: 9. The V gene's germline CDR1 is SGDLS and CDR2 YYNGEE. The CDR3 sequence is 14 residues long. CDR3 DNA sequence: TGTGCCAGCAGCCTCGGGACAGCTTTGTATGAGCAGTTCTTC. Protein sequence: CASSLGTALYEQFF.

The J gene is TRBJ2-7, the V gene TRBV7-2, with D tentatively TRBD1 (5 bases). The germline V gene has CDR1 SGHTA and CDR2 FQGNSA. The CDR3 length is 14 residues. V lost 3 bases to trimming and J lost 3 bases, with 12 bases between them. The CDR3 region is CASSFRDSYYEQYF. For the CDR3, the DNA is TGTGCCAGCAGCTTCAGGGATTCCTACTACGAGCAGTACTTC.

The genes are TRBV5-1 and TRBJ2-3; D gene ambiguous. The CDR3 spans 14 residues. Trimming took 8 bases from V and 1 from J, leaving 14 bases between them. Germline CDR1 reads SGHRS; CDR2 reads YFSETQ. In DNA form, the CDR3 reads TGCGCCAGTGCGCTCAGACCCGGCACAGATACGCAGTATTTT. Its protein is CASALRPGTDTQYF.

Here the CDR3 reads CASSSTLGSSYGYTF. CDR3 bases: TGTGCCAGCAGTTCCACCCTAGGGTCTAGCTATGGCTACACCTTC. The gene calls are TRBV6-8 and TRBJ1-2; D is unclear. The CDR3 sequence is 15 residues long. V was clipped by 4 bases and J by 4 bases, with 16 bases between them. Germline CDR1 MNHGY, CDR2 SAAAGT.

The rearrangement joins TRBV6-1 to TRBJ1-4; no clear D. The CDR3 runs to 13 residues. The germline CDR1 and CDR2 sequences are MNHNS and SASEGT. Trimming cost V 5 bases and J 5 bases, with 9 bases left between them. CDR3 residues: CASSNALNEKLFF. CDR3 nucleotides: TGTGCCAGCAGTAACGCTCTAAATGAAAAACTGTTTTTT.

The DNA for the CDR3 is TGTGCCAGCAGCTTTAATGGACAGGGGTCCCACGAGCAGTACTTC. This sequence encodes CASSFNGQGSHEQYF. The chain carries TRBV11-1 and TRBJ2-7; 9 bases match TRBD1. With 3 bases clipped from V and 5 bases from J, the junction kept 8 bases outside the gene matches. Germline CDR1 SGHAT, CDR2 FQDESV (reference sequence). The CDR3 length is 15 residues.

This clone has just one count. The chain's CDR3 is CAWSAIKRGGNNEQFF. The DNA of the CDR3 is TGTGCCTGGAGTGCTATTAAGCGGGGGGGTAACAATGAGCAGTTCTTC. This chain links TRBV30 with TRBJ2-1, with 10 nucleotides matching TRBD2. CDR1 and CDR2 from the germline V gene are GTSNPN and SVGIG (reference sequence). The CDR3 spans 16 residues. J was trimmed by 5 bases and V by 1 base; bases with no gene match: 8.

The chain employs TRBV4-3 and TRBJ2-5; 10 bases align to TRBD2. Trimming took 4 bases from V and 2 from J; bases not matched to a gene: 16. This CDR3 has 19 amino acids. Germline lookup yields CDR1 LGHNA and CDR2 YSLEER. CDR3 DNA sequence: TGCGCCAGCAGCCGTCGGGGCCCTAGCGGGGGCGGACCTCAAGAGACCCAGTACTTC. Translating gives CASSRRGPSGGGPQETQYF.

With respect to this clone: Other DNA sequences of this sample code for an identical CDR3. The chain is built from TRBV20-1 and TRBJ2-7; D is possibly TRBD1 (5 bases). Germline-derived CDR1 and CDR2 are DFQATT and SNEGSKA (reference sequence). The CDR3 extends over 11 amino acids. Trimming took off 3 bases at V and 7 bases at J, with 10 bases between the two ends. For the CDR3, the DNA is TGCAGTGCTAGTAGTAAGGGGGAGCAGTACTTC. Translating gives CSASSKGEQYF.

CDR3 protein: CASTRYLQETQYF. The CDR3 DNA reads TGCGCCAGCACCCGATACCTACAAGAGACCCAGTACTTC. This sequence joins TRBV5-1 and TRBJ2-5; the D is unclear. The CDR3 sequence is 13 residues long. Germline CDR1 and CDR2: SGHRS and YFSETQ. V was cut by 6 bases and J by 2 bases, with 11 bases left in between.

This sequence joins TRBV5-1 and TRBJ2-3, with 11 bases fitting TRBD2. CDR3 length: 16 amino acids. Per germline, CDR1 SGHRS and CDR2 YFSETQ. V shed 0 bases and J 6 bases; nucleotides not matched to a gene: 6. This CDR3 reads CASSLGLAGGSDTQYF. For the CDR3, the DNA is TGCGCCAGCAGCTTGGGCCTAGCGGGGGGTTCGGATACGCAGTATTTT. The whole variable domain, remainder taken from reference TRBV5-1 and TRBJ2-3, is KAGVTQTPRYLIKTRGQQVTLSCSPISGHRSVSWYQQTPGQGLQFLFEYFSETQRNKGNFPGRFSGRQFSNSRSEMNVSTLELGDSALYLCASSLGLAGGSDTQYFGPGTRLTVL.

The V gene is TRBV11-2, the J gene TRBJ2-5; D is possibly TRBD1 or TRBD2 (5 bases each). Trimming took off 2 bases at V and 2 bases at J, with 18 bases between the two ends. The CDR3 sequence is 17 residues long. Germline CDR1 and CDR2: SGHAT and FQNNGV. The CDR3 reads CASSLRGAGKGQETQYF. The CDR3 nucleotides read TGTGCCAGCAGCTTAAGAGGGGCAGGGAAGGGGCAAGAGACCCAGTACTTC.

The chain employs TRBV5-1 and TRBJ1-1; 8 nucleotides agree with TRBD1. Losses at the gene ends were 3 bases for V and 2 bases for J; bases not matched to a gene: 3. Looked up from germline, CDR1 is SGHRS and CDR2 is YFSETQ. This CDR3 is built from 14 residues. The CDR3: CASSWDRSNTEAFF. CDR3 DNA: TGCGCCAGCAGCTGGGACAGGAGTAACACTGAAGCTTTCTTT.

J is TRBJ2-7 and V is TRBV15; possibly TRBD2 for D (6 bases). Trimming left V 0 bases short and J 5 bases short, with 14 bases between. The CDR3 spans 15 residues. In germline, CDR1 is LNHNV, CDR2 YYDKDF (reference sequence). CDR3 sequence: CATSRDNRGVDEQYF. The CDR3 DNA follows: TGTGCCACCAGCAGAGATAATCGCGGGGTTGACGAGCAGTACTTC.